This TCR beta chain was obtained from a study of response to subunit inactivated influenza vaccine. The study, taken as a whole, reports: The authors proposed limited new T cell recruitment per seasonal influenza vaccination.

This clonotype was seen repeatedly, ten times or more. Its antigen is not known. This CDR3 has 14 residues. J gave up 6 bases and V 2 bases, and 8 bases lay outside the gene matches. Germline CDR1 reads DFQATT; CDR2 reads SNEGSKA (reference sequence). TCRdb independently ran MiXCR on the RT-PCR reads; one entry per CDR3 protein. Seen here are about 520,000 distinct CDR3 sequences, 9.5% to 13% observed once, and the top ten hold 9.5% to 15%. This TCR came from a middle-aged man who received an inactivated influenza vaccine. This chain uses TRBV20-1 with TRBJ1-2; 8 positions match TRBD1. The sequencing used PBMCs from blood, collected more than 35 days after vaccination. The CDR3 here is CSARRISTGDGYTF. CDR3 DNA sequence: TGCAGTGCTAGACGAATATCGACAGGGGATGGCTACACCTTC.